The 4 T cell receptor beta chains below come from one sample, sequenced in a study of blood T cells in healthy people across ages. A second roughly 6 to 12 cycle PCR used barcoded and J-beta primers. A single record per CDR3 protein comes from TCRdb applying MiXCR to the 5' RACE reads. The sample yields about 1,400,000 distinct CDR3 sequences, 35% to 45% seen once. Sequences were obtained from blood. The origin of the receptors is a woman younger than 35 in good health.

The rearrangement joins TRBV27 to TRBJ2-5; D gene ambiguous. Germline CDR1 and CDR2: MNHEY and SMNVEV (reference sequence). The germline V and J ends were trimmed by 5 bases and 2 bases, with 6 bases remaining between them. The CDR3 is 12 amino acids. The DNA of the CDR3 is TGTGCCAGCAGTCGTTGGCAAGAGACCCAGTACTTC. Protein sequence: CASSRWQETQYF.

This CDR3 reads CASSLGSQGSYEQYF. CDR3 in DNA: TGTGCCAGCAGCTTGGGCAGCCAGGGCTCCTACGAGCAGTACTTC. The chain combines TRBV7-8 with TRBJ2-7, with a possible D match to TRBD1 (5 bases). From germline, CDR1 is SGHVS and CDR2 FQNEAQ. V was trimmed by 3 bases and J by 0 bases, leaving 12 bases between them. This CDR3 comprises 15 residues.

This CDR3 is CASRDQGAPDTGELFF. In DNA, the CDR3 is TGTGCCAGCAGGGATCAGGGGGCGCCGGACACCGGGGAGCTGTTTTTT. This chain connects TRBV7-9 to TRBJ2-2; 8 bases line up with TRBD1. This CDR3 has 16 amino acids. Germline lookup yields CDR1 SEHNR and CDR2 FQNEAQ (reference sequence). The V segment lost 6 bases and the J segment 3 bases; nucleotides outside the gene matches: 9.

In regard to this clonotype: At one end, the junction sequence differs from germline, possibly due to a read error. The chain employs TRBV2 and TRBJ2-1, with D hard to call. Germline V lookup: CDR1 SNHLY, CDR2 FYNNEI. CDR3 length equals 13 residues. The CDR3 protein is CASSESLGGEQFF. CDR3 coding DNA: TGTGCCAGTAGTGAATCCCTTGGCGGTGAGCAGTTCTTC.